This section outlines one TCR beta chain sequence together with its context. A J-beta primer mix and a sample-barcoded 5' primer were used in a second PCR of about 7 to 12 cycles. MiXCR, applied by TCRdb to the 5' RACE reads, yields one record per CDR3 protein. Of about 760,000 distinct CDR3 sequences in the sample, more than 50% were seen once. The CDR3 has 14 amino acids. The V end lost 0 bases, the J end lost 1 base, and 9 bases lay between the germline ends. Per the germline V gene, CDR1 is DFQATT and CDR2 is SNEGSKA (reference sequence). This entry is derived from a study of blood T cells in healthy people across ages.

Input material: blood. This TCR was recovered from a man in his forties or fifties in good health. This chain uses TRBV20-1 with TRBJ2-5, with D unresolved. The CDR3 DNA follows: TGCAGTGCTAGAGATTTGGGGATCCAAGAGACCCAGTACTTC. It translates to CSARDLGIQETQYF.